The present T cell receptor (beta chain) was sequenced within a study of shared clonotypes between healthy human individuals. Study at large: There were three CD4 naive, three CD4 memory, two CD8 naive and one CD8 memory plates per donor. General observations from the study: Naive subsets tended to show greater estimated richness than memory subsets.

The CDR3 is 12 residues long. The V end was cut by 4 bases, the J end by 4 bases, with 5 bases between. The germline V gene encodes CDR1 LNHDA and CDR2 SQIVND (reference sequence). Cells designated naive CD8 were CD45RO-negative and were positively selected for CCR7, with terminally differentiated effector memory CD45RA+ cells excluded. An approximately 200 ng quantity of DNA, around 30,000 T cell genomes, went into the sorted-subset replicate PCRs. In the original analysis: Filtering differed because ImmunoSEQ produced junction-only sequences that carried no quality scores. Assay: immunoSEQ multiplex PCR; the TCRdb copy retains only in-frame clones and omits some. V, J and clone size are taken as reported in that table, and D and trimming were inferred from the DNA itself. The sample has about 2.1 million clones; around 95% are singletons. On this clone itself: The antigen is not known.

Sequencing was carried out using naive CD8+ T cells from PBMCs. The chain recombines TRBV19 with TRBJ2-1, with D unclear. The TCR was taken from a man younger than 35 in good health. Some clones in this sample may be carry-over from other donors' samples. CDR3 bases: TGTGCCAGTAGTAGTCTGTACAATGAGCAGTTCTTC. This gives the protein CASSSLYNEQFF.